This T cell receptor (beta chain) was captured by sequencing in a study of blood T cells in healthy people across ages. Findings of the study overall: From one million sequenced T cells, diversity estimates were lower bounds.

Through a sample-barcoded 5' primer and a J-beta primer mix, a second PCR was run for about 7 to 12 cycles. A single record per CDR3 protein comes from TCRdb applying MiXCR to the 5' RACE reads. The data show just over 1 million distinct CDR3 sequences, more than 35% seen once. Comment on this clonotype: The antigen is unknown.

Germline CDR1 reads SGHTA; CDR2 reads FQGNSA. Between the trimmed V and J ends, which lost 2 bases and 1 base, there was a span of 8 bases. This CDR3 spans 14 amino acids. Every participating donor contributed roughly 9.6 milliliters of peripheral blood through a draw. Each sample yielded at least 6 micrograms of PBMC total RNA. The sequenced sample consisted of blood. This clonotype was sampled from a woman in her fifties or sixties in good health. The chain is built from TRBV7-2 and TRBJ1-2; D perhaps matches TRBD1 (5 bases). As DNA, the CDR3 is TGTGCCAGCAGCTTAATGGGGGGTAACTATGGCTACACCTTC. This codes for CASSLMGGNYGYTF.